Following are 30 T cell receptor beta chains from one sample sequenced in a study of CD8+ T cells in alopecia areata. The authors extracted RNA and reverse transcribed it into cDNA as the sequencing template. Here immunoSEQ multiplex PCR was the method, and the copy in TCRdb shows in-frame clones only, minus some. The sample holds about 210,000 clones, 64% seen once. Treatment in this sample: oral pan-JAK inhibitor, 5-10 mg twice daily. Here the sequenced sample was CD4+ T cells sorted from blood, taken at week 4, from a patient treated with tofacitinib. All receptors come from a human donor with alopecia areata.

The chain joins TRBV10-3 to TRBJ1-4; 9 bases are shared with TRBD1. Trimming removed 4 bases from V and 7 bases from J; junction bases left unmatched: 7. The germline V gene encodes CDR1 ENHRY and CDR2 SYGVKD. This CDR3 is built from 15 residues. In DNA form, the CDR3 reads TGTGCCATCAGTGCCTCGACAGGGGGTGGTGAAAAACTGTTTTTT. The encoded protein is CAISASTGGGEKLFF.

The V call is TRBV4-3, the J call TRBJ1-4; D remains unclear. V was shortened by 2 bases and J by 8 bases, with 12 bases between the two germline ends. The CDR3 has 14 residues. The germline V gene has CDR1 LGHNA and CDR2 YSLEER. In nucleotides, the CDR3 is TGCGCCAGCAGCCAAACGACCCTGCGGGAAAAACTGTTTTTT. It yields the protein CASSQTTLREKLFF.

The sample holds a few counts of this clone. Here the CDR3 reads CASRPTTGGATDTQYF. CDR3 nucleotides: TGTGCCAGCAGACCAACCACCGGGGGGGCCACAGATACGCAGTATTTT. This chain links TRBV9 with TRBJ2-3; 8 bases agree with TRBD2. CDR1 and CDR2 from the germline V gene are SGDLS and YYNGEE. Unmatched junction bases numbered 10, after V lost 5 bases and J lost 2 bases. The CDR3 has 16 residues.

The chain carries TRBV4-3 and TRBJ1-2; D gene uncertain. V lost 1 base and J lost 0, with 12 bases in between. Germline V gene data show CDR1 as LGHNA and CDR2 as YSLEER. This CDR3 has 16 residues. In nucleotides, the CDR3 is TGCGCCAGCAGCCAAGGGTCCCCCACGCCTAACTATGGCTACACCTTC. Its translation is CASSQGSPTPNYGYTF.

The chain combines TRBV7-3 with TRBJ1-1; a possible D gene is TRBD1 (5 bases). The V end lost 5 bases, the J end lost 7 bases, and 14 bases lay between the germline ends. The germline V gene has CDR1 SGHTA and CDR2 FQGTGA. The CDR3 loop spans 13 amino acids. The CDR3 bases are TGTGCCAGCAGCCCGCGGGGGTTCGGTGAAGCTTTCTTT. Residues: CASSPRGFGEAFF.

The V call is TRBV19, the J call TRBJ1-2; unclear D gene. The CDR3 is 14 amino acids. The germline V and J ends were trimmed by 5 bases and 4 bases, with 14 bases remaining between them. CDR1 and CDR2 (germline): LNHDA, SQIVND (reference sequence). The CDR3 sequence is CASSPVTPPYGYTF. CDR3 nucleotides: TGTGCCAGTAGTCCGGTAACACCTCCCTATGGCTACACCTTC.

This clone was recorded a few times. The chain's CDR3 is CASSHSHFASGGQETQYF. Written as DNA, the CDR3 is TGCGCCAGCAGCCACTCCCATTTTGCAAGCGGGGGACAAGAGACCCAGTACTTC. This chain uses TRBV4-3 with TRBJ2-5; 8 positions match TRBD2. Per the germline V gene, CDR1 is LGHNA and CDR2 is YSLEER. V gave up 3 bases and J gave up 2 bases; unmatched junction bases: 14. CDR3 length equals 18 residues.

The chain carries TRBV13 and TRBJ2-7, with D perhaps being TRBD1 or TRBD2 (6 bases each). The CDR3 extends over 15 amino acids. Looked up from germline, CDR1 is PRHDT and CDR2 is FYEKMQ (reference sequence). Between the trimmed V and J ends, which lost 5 bases and 0 bases, there was a span of 14 bases. Written as DNA, the CDR3 is TGTGCCAGCAGCGCTCGGGGGCGGAGCTCCTACGAGCAGTACTTC. Translating it yields CASSARGRSSYEQYF.

The chain's CDR3 is CASRREGDTQYF. DNA of the CDR3: TGCGCCAGCAGGCGGGAGGGGGATACGCAGTATTTT. The chain links TRBV5-1 to TRBJ2-3, with 9 bases fitting TRBD2. This CDR3 is 12 amino acids long. The J segment lost 6 bases and the V segment lost 5 bases, leaving 1 base of the junction unmatched. The germline CDR1 and CDR2 sequences are SGHRS and YFSETQ.

A single count supports this clone. The genes are TRBV4-3 and TRBJ2-1; 9 bases fit TRBD2. The CDR3 totals 18 residues. Trimming at V came to 0 bases and at J to 2 bases, leaving 8 bases not matched to a gene. From germline, CDR1 is LGHNA and CDR2 YSLEER. CDR3 DNA: TGCGCCAGCAGCCAAGATCTGGCAGCGGGGGGCCCCTACAATGAGCAGTTCTTC. It yields the protein CASSQDLAAGGPYNEQFF.

V is TRBV29-1 and J is TRBJ2-5, with D perhaps TRBD2 (7 bases). Germline V gives CDR1 SQVTM, CDR2 ANQGSEA. This CDR3 is 14 amino acids long. Trimming took 7 bases from V and 4 from J, leaving 19 bases between them. CDR3 bases: TGCAGCGGCTCGCGGGGGCCGGTGATAGAGACCCAGTACTTC. This gives the protein CSGSRGPVIETQYF.

The CDR3 protein is CASSSGGSGANVLTF. The CDR3 bases are TGTGCCAGCAGCTCAGGGGGATCTGGGGCCAACGTCCTGACTTTC. V and J are TRBV9 and TRBJ2-6, with 7 nucleotides matching TRBD1. This CDR3 has 15 amino acids. V was clipped by 4 bases and J by 1 base; unmatched bases: 2. The germline V gene has CDR1 SGDLS and CDR2 YYNGEE.

This clone was seen repeatedly, ten times or more. The chain joins TRBV4-1 to TRBJ1-1, with D possibly TRBD1 on 5 matching bases. This CDR3 spans 15 amino acids. CDR1 and CDR2 (germline): MGHRA, YSYEKL. V was trimmed by 4 bases and J by 5 bases, leaving 17 bases between them. The DNA of the CDR3 is TGCGCCAGCAGCCCTAGTACTAGGGGTAGGACTGAAGCTTTCTTT. Its protein product is CASSPSTRGRTEAFF.

The chain couples TRBV9 to TRBJ1-6; 8 nucleotides match TRBD1. With V trimmed by 3 bases and J by 7 bases, 9 bases remained unmatched. The germline V gene encodes CDR1 SGDLS and CDR2 YYNGEE. The CDR3 contains 16 residues. This chain's CDR3 is CASSAATGAWNSPLHF. CDR3 coding DNA: TGTGCCAGCAGCGCCGCGACAGGGGCTTGGAATTCACCCCTCCACTTT.

This clone was counted only a few times. The rearrangement uses TRBV5-6 and TRBJ1-2, with D hard to call. CDR1 and CDR2 from the germline V gene are SGHDT and YYEEEE. Trimming stripped 6 bases from V and 7 bases from J, with 19 bases between. The CDR3 runs to 14 residues. In nucleotides, the CDR3 is TGTGCCAGCATCGTGGATTGGGCAGGTGGTGGCTACACCTTC. Protein sequence: CASIVDWAGGGYTF. Full variable domain (missing parts from reference TRBV5-6 and TRBJ1-2): DAGVTQSPTHLIKTRGQQVTLRCSPKSGHDTVSWYQQALGQGPQFIFQYYEEEERQRGNFPDRFSGHQFPNYSSELNVNALLLGDSALYLCASIVDWAGGGYTFGSGTRLTVV.

This chain uses TRBV30 with TRBJ1-4; the D gene is possibly TRBD1 (5 bases). Germline V lookup: CDR1 GTSNPN, CDR2 SVGIG (reference sequence). V gave up 0 bases and J gave up 0 bases, with 26 bases separating them. The CDR3 covers 21 residues. CDR3 in amino acids: CAWSVTGMEGTSLSTNEKLFF. The DNA of the CDR3 is TGTGCCTGGAGTGTAACCGGGATGGAGGGGACCTCTTTATCAACTAATGAAAAACTGTTTTTT.

This chain links TRBV5-1 with TRBJ2-7; D is undetermined. The V end lost 0 bases, the J end lost 2 bases, and 3 bases lay between the germline ends. In germline, CDR1 is SGHRS, CDR2 YFSETQ. The CDR3 has 12 amino acids. The CDR3 DNA reads as TGCGCCAGCAGCTTGGAGCCCTACGAGCAGTACTTC. Amino acid sequence: CASSLEPYEQYF.

V is TRBV30 and J is TRBJ2-3, with D unresolved. V was trimmed by 0 bases and J by 6 bases, leaving 7 bases between them. The CDR3 is 12 amino acids. Germline V gene lookup returns CDR1 GTSNPN and CDR2 SVGIG (reference sequence). The CDR3 is CAWSVRRDTQYF. Written as DNA, the CDR3 is TGTGCCTGGAGTGTACGTCGGGATACGCAGTATTTT.

As DNA, the CDR3 is TGTGCCAGCAAACCCGACCAAGAGACCCAGTACTTC. Translating it yields CASKPDQETQYF. The chain links TRBV7-9 to TRBJ2-5; no clear D gene. This CDR3 is built from 12 residues. V lost 7 bases to trimming and J lost 0 bases, with 6 bases between them. CDR1 and CDR2 from the germline V gene are SEHNR and FQNEAQ (reference sequence).

With regard to this clone: This sample includes further DNA sequences coding for the same CDR3. The chain recombines TRBV5-1 with TRBJ2-3; 13 bases match TRBD2. This CDR3 is built from 16 residues. V lost 4 bases, J lost 1 base, and 3 bases stayed unmatched. Per the germline V gene, CDR1 is SGHRS and CDR2 is YFSETQ. CDR3 nucleotide sequence: TGCGCCAGCAGCCTGGGGACTAGCGGGGGCACAGATACGCAGTATTTT. Its translation is CASSLGTSGGTDTQYF.

In this sample, this clone turned up a few times. The V gene is TRBV2, the J gene TRBJ1-5, with D possibly TRBD1 on 5 matching bases. The CDR3 is 14 residues long. The germline CDR1 and CDR2 sequences are SNHLY and FYNNEI. V lost 5 bases to trimming and J lost 3 bases, with 11 bases between them. Written as DNA, the CDR3 is TGTGCCAGCAGTCCTGACAGTGACAATCAGCCCCAGCATTTT. As protein: CASSPDSDNQPQHF.

The V gene is TRBV6-5, the J gene TRBJ1-2; D uncertain. V lost 6 bases and J lost 7, with 15 bases in between. CDR1 is MNHEY, CDR2 SVGAGI, per germline. The CDR3 loop spans 13 amino acids. The CDR3 bases are TGTGCCAGCAGACCCGTTCTAGTGGGTGGCTACACCTTC. Translating it yields CASRPVLVGGYTF.

This chain joins TRBV30 and TRBJ1-1, with D hard to call. With 3 bases removed from V and 3 bases from J, the gap between germline ends came to 11 bases. The germline CDR1 and CDR2 sequences are GTSNPN and SVGIG (reference sequence). The CDR3 is 13 residues long. The CDR3 DNA sequence: TGTGCCTGGAGCCGGACCTGGGACACTGAAGCTTTCTTT. Protein: CAWSRTWDTEAFF.

V is TRBV5-1 and J is TRBJ1-2; 8 nucleotides agree with TRBD1. The CDR3 loop spans 13 amino acids. The germline V gene has CDR1 SGHRS and CDR2 YFSETQ. The V gene end was trimmed by 2 bases and the J gene end by 6 bases; junction bases not matched to a gene: 3. The CDR3 nucleotides read TGCGCCAGCAGCTTTCTGACAGGGGATGGCTACACCTTC. Translated, it gives CASSFLTGDGYTF.

This clone was seen a few times. V usage is TRBV13 and J usage is TRBJ2-5; 7 nucleotides agree with TRBD1. This CDR3 region has 15 residues. With V trimmed by 5 bases and J by 0 bases, 6 bases remained unmatched. Germline CDR1 reads PRHDT; CDR2 reads FYEKMQ (reference sequence). As DNA, the CDR3 is TGTGCCAGCAGCGTGGGACAGCGGTACCAAGAGACCCAGTACTTC. It yields the protein CASSVGQRYQETQYF.

This clone appeared a single time. This chain joins TRBV6-6 and TRBJ1-1; D gene ambiguous. The V end lost 5 bases, the J end lost 2 bases, and 9 bases lay between the germline ends. The V gene's germline CDR1 is MNHNY and CDR2 SVGAGI (reference sequence). The CDR3 is made up of 13 amino acids. CDR3 residues: CASSTTENTEAFF. The CDR3 region has the DNA TGTGCCAGCAGTACTACAGAAAACACTGAAGCTTTCTTT.

V usage is TRBV30 and J usage is TRBJ1-2; D gene uncertain. CDR3 length equals 14 residues. V shed 1 base and J shed 4 bases, with 13 bases lying between them. In germline, CDR1 is GTSNPN, CDR2 SVGIG (reference sequence). In DNA, the CDR3 is TGTGCCTGGAGTGCGAACCAGAGATCCTATGGCTACACCTTC. This translates into CAWSANQRSYGYTF.

The genes are TRBV2 and TRBJ1-1; D not certain. With 1 base removed from V and 1 base from J, the gap between germline ends came to 7 bases. The CDR3 has 14 amino acids. Germline V gene lookup returns CDR1 SNHLY and CDR2 FYNNEI. The CDR3 reads CASSEGRGNTEAFF. The CDR3 DNA follows: TGTGCCAGCAGTGAAGGGCGAGGGAACACTGAAGCTTTCTTT.

V usage is TRBV23-1 and J usage is TRBJ2-3; 8 bases fit TRBD2. TRBV23-1 is placed among ORFs of uncertain function. The V segment lost 0 bases and the J segment 0 bases; nucleotides outside the gene matches: 2. The CDR3 totals 16 residues. CDR3 in amino acids: CASSQSERGSTDTQYF. In nucleotides, the CDR3 is TGCGCCAGCAGTCAATCGGAGCGGGGGAGCACAGATACGCAGTATTTT.

This chain connects TRBV19 to TRBJ2-4; D is perhaps TRBD1 (5 bases). The ends were cut back, 4 bases at V and 0 bases at J, with 10 bases in the middle. The germline gives CDR1 LNHDA, CDR2 SQIVND (reference sequence). The CDR3 consists of 15 residues. The CDR3 sequence is CASSNNRLAKNIQYF. As DNA, the CDR3 is TGTGCCAGTAGTAATAACAGGTTAGCCAAAAACATTCAGTACTTC.